This TCR beta chain came from a study of blood T cell repertoires in COVID-19. Across the study: Acute and convalescent COVID-19 samples came from the United States, Italy and Spain. From T cells, B-cell-depleted T cells, or PBMCs came the material, which was cDNA or gDNA.

Authors' methods: Reference gene primer amplification in the assay estimated nucleated cell counts. Some clones are missing from TCRdb's copy, which holds only in-frame ones; the method was immunoSEQ multiplex PCR. V and J calls and clone size are as listed in that table; D and trimming were resolved from the DNA. Of some 35,000 clones listed, about 88% are singletons. Germline CDR1 and CDR2: GTSNPN and SVGIG (reference sequence). The CDR3 runs 15 residues. Trimming took 1 base from V and 5 from J; bases not matched to a gene: 7. The chain carries TRBV30 and TRBJ2-2; 7 nucleotides align to TRBD1. The sequencing sample was made of peripheral blood. This clonotype was sampled from a man in his 70s with active COVID-19. The CDR3 reads CAWSAADRETGELFF. The CDR3 nucleotides are TGTGCCTGGAGTGCGGCCGACAGGGAAACCGGGGAGCTGTTTTTT.